This TCR beta chain was recovered during a study of technical replicates of blood from a few donors. V dropped 5 bases and J dropped 1 base, with 12 bases sitting between them. The CDR3 spans 14 residues. Germline V gives CDR1 SEHNR, CDR2 FQNEAQ (reference sequence). The protocol was immunoSEQ multiplex PCR, while the TCRdb copy is restricted to in-frame clones and leaves out a portion. The data show about 97,000 clones, about 95% seen once. This TCR came from a human donor in good health. The rearrangement joins TRBV7-9 to TRBJ2-7, with D uncertain. Sequencing was carried out using T cells isolated from PBMCs. CDR3 DNA sequence: TGTGCCAGCAGCACTACTGTAACATCCTACGAGCAGTACTTC. Protein: CASSTTVTSYEQYF.